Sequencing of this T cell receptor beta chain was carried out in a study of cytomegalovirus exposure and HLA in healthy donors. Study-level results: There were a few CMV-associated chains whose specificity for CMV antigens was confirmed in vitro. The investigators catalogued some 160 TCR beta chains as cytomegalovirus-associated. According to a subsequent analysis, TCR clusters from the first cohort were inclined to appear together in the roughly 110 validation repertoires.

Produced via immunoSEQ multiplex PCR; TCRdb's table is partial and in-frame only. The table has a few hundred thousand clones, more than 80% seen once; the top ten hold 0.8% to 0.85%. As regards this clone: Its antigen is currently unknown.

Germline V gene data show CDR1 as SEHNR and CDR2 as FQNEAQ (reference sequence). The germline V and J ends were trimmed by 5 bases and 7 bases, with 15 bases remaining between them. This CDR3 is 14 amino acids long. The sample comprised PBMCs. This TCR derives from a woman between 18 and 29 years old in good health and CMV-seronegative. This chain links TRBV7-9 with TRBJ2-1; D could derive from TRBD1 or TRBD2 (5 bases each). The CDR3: CASSLEGQNNEQFF. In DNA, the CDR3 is TGTGCCAGCAGCCTAGAGGGGCAGAATAATGAGCAGTTCTTC.